This T cell receptor beta chain was identified in a study of identical twins. Trimming removed 1 base at V and 3 bases at J, with 13 bases between. There are 15 residues in the CDR3. Germline CDR1 and CDR2: SGHRS and YFSETQ. This clonotype was seen at least ten times. Each CDR3 protein is one row after TCRdb ran MiXCR on the 5' RACE reads. There are about 690,000 distinct CDR3 sequences in the sample; around 6.1% occur only once, and about 1.8% lies in the top ten. The chain recombines TRBV5-1 with TRBJ1-1; no firm D call. What was sequenced was naive T cells sorted from blood. This receptor was obtained from a man younger than 30 in good health. This CDR3 is CASSLLEGMDTEAFF. CDR3 nucleotides: TGCGCCAGCAGCTTGTTGGAGGGTATGGACACTGAAGCTTTCTTT.